The 26 T cell receptor beta chains below all came from one sample that was sequenced in a study of T cells after yellow fever vaccination (dated by TCRdb to between 2018 and 2021). Libraries were prepared through 5' RACE. TCRdb shows the sequencer as Illumina NovaSeq 6000. TCRdb itself trimmed the public reads at Q25 with fastp, ran MiXCR and retained productive beta chains. Identical CDR3 protein sequences are pooled into one entry, listed with their most common genes and DNA. For this sample there are just over 250,000 distinct CDR3 sequences; about 5.2% appear just once. Together, the top ten hold around 3.3% of the sample. Taken with the paper, the label for treatment or condition translates to: live attenuated yellow fever vaccine strain. The source was CD4+ T cells sorted from PBMCs, collected on the day of the yellow fever booster vaccination. The source is a young man who received the YFV17D yellow fever vaccine.

This chain links TRBV7-9 with TRBJ2-5; the D gene could be TRBD1 or TRBD2 (5 bases each). CDR1 is SEHNR, CDR2 FQNEAQ, per germline (reference sequence). The CDR3 is 15 residues long. V lost 5 bases and J lost 4, with 17 bases in between. The CDR3 DNA reads TGTGCCAGCAGCCCCTGGGACCTCGGCGGAGAGACCCAGTACTTC. Its protein product is CASSPWDLGGETQYF.

This clonotype was picked up many times. The J gene is TRBJ2-5, the V gene TRBV4-1; no definite D call. Trimming left V 5 bases short and J 7 bases short, with 20 bases between. Germline V lookup: CDR1 MGHRA, CDR2 YSYEKL. The length of the CDR3 is 15 residues. CDR3 amino acids: CASSKSETASRTQYF. For the CDR3, the DNA is TGCGCCAGCAGCAAGAGCGAGACCGCGAGCCGGACCCAGTACTTC.

The rearrangement uses TRBV2 and TRBJ2-1; weak D call: TRBD2 (5 bases). Germline V gene sequence: CDR1 SNHLY, CDR2 FYNNEI. This CDR3 is built from 16 residues. Trimming removed 6 bases at V and 0 bases at J, with 15 bases between. In nucleotides, the CDR3 is TGTGCCAGCAGAAGGACTCTCCTGAGCTCCTACAATGAGCAGTTCTTC. Its protein product is CASRRTLLSSYNEQFF.

The CDR3 DNA sequence: TGCGCCAGCAGCCAAGCTCCGACAGGTCAGGAGACCCAGTACTTC. Its protein is CASSQAPTGQETQYF. The chain employs TRBV4-3 and TRBJ2-5; D might be TRBD1 (6 bases). CDR3 size: 15 residues. V lost 1 base to trimming and J lost 5 bases, with 14 bases between them. Germline-derived CDR1 and CDR2 are LGHNA and YSLEER.

This clonotype occurred many times. The chain carries TRBV12-3 or TRBV12-4 and TRBJ2-1, with TRBD2 as a possible D gene (7 bases). The CDR3 loop spans 17 amino acids. Trimming took 5 bases from V and 6 from J, leaving 23 bases between them. The CDR3 DNA reads as TGTGCCAGCAGTCCCCCCTCGGGGGGTCCCAGGGGCAATGAGCAGTTCTTC. Protein sequence: CASSPPSGGPRGNEQFF.

V gene TRBV30 combines with J gene TRBJ2-1; 9 positions match TRBD2. CDR1 is GTSNPN, CDR2 SVGIG, per germline (reference sequence). V was pared by 5 bases and J by 4 bases, with 3 bases of the junction left unmatched. CDR3 size: 13 residues. For the CDR3, the DNA is TGTGCCTGGGGCGGGGGGGTATACAATGAGCAGTTCTTC. Translated: CAWGGGVYNEQFF.

The V and J genes are TRBV9 and TRBJ1-3; D is uncertain. Germline CDR1 SGDLS, CDR2 YYNGEE. Trimming shortened V by 3 bases and J by 0 bases, and 7 bases separated the two germline ends. There are 14 residues in the CDR3. The CDR3 is CASSASFSGNTIYF. The DNA for the CDR3 is TGTGCCAGCAGCGCGAGTTTCTCTGGAAACACCATATATTTT.

This clonotype has at least ten counts. V is TRBV6-2 or TRBV6-3 and J is TRBJ1-1; TRBD1 agrees at 10 bases. The CDR3 sequence is 16 residues long. Germline trimming cut 5 bases from V and 4 bases from J; bases unmatched to any gene: 10. CDR1 MNHEY and CDR2 SVGEGT come from the germline V gene. The chain's CDR3 is CASSRDRGLSSTEAFF. The CDR3 DNA reads as TGTGCCAGCAGTCGGGACAGGGGTCTTTCGAGCACTGAAGCTTTCTTT.

This clonotype has just a few counts. The rearrangement links TRBV5-1 to TRBJ2-1; D ambiguous. Germline values: CDR1 SGHRS, CDR2 YFSETQ. Trimming shortened V by 0 bases and J by 7 bases, and 14 bases separated the two germline ends. The CDR3 is made up of 15 amino acids. The CDR3 nucleotides read TGCGCCAGCAGCTTGGCCGTCACCTCCTCAAATGAGCAGTTCTTC. Encoded protein: CASSLAVTSSNEQFF.

This clonotype came up many times. This rearrangement joins TRBV20-1 to TRBJ1-2, with a possible D match to TRBD1 (6 bases). The CDR3 covers 14 residues. The V gene lost 4 bases and the J gene lost 2 bases, with 14 bases spanning the gap. The germline V gene has CDR1 DFQATT and CDR2 SNEGSKA (reference sequence). CDR3 in amino acids: CSATTTGGNYGYTF. CDR3 DNA sequence: TGCAGTGCTACCACTACCGGGGGCAACTATGGCTACACCTTC.

This clonotype was observed many times. The chain has TRBV6-6 and TRBJ2-3; TRBD1 or TRBD2 may be the D gene (5 bases each). The CDR3 has 11 residues. V was cut by 8 bases and J by 9 bases, with 12 bases left in between. The germline V gene encodes CDR1 MNHNY and CDR2 SVGAGI (reference sequence). In DNA, the CDR3 is TGTGCCAGCTCACCCCGGGACACGCAGTATTTT. It codes for CASSPRDTQYF.

This clonotype was observed many times. The chain couples TRBV12-3 or TRBV12-4 to TRBJ2-2; tentative D call: TRBD2 (5 bases). CDR3 length: 14 residues. V was trimmed by 6 bases and J by 2 bases, leaving 10 bases between them. The chain's CDR3 is CASREDSNTGELFF. In nucleotides, the CDR3 is TGTGCCAGCAGGGAGGACTCTAACACCGGGGAGCTGTTTTTT.

About this clonotype: It may be a read error: a sequence one base away is much more abundant. The chain recombines TRBV20-1 with TRBJ2-1; 7 bases match TRBD2. Per the germline V gene, CDR1 is DFQATT and CDR2 is SNEGSKA (reference sequence). The CDR3 covers 15 residues. CDR3 DNA sequence: TGCAGTGCTAGGCCCCTAGCGGTCTCCTACACTGAGCAGTTCTTC. Translated: CSARPLAVSYTEQFF.

Many counts were recorded for this clonotype. The rearrangement links TRBV6-2 or TRBV6-3 to TRBJ2-5, with D perhaps being TRBD1 or TRBD2 (5 bases each). Deletions cut 7 bases from V and 5 bases from J, with 17 bases between. The length of the CDR3 is 14 residues. Germline loops: CDR1 MNHEY, CDR2 SVGEGT. The CDR3 protein is CASNRGSLAETQYF. CDR3 coding DNA: TGTGCCAGCAATCGGGGCAGTCTCGCCGAGACCCAGTACTTC.

A few counts support this clonotype. A much larger clone lies one base from this, so it may be a read error. The J gene is TRBJ2-2, the V gene TRBV28; D is undetermined. Germline V gene data show CDR1 as MDHEN and CDR2 as SYDVKM. V gave up 6 bases and J gave up 2 bases, with 7 bases separating them. This CDR3 contains 13 residues. CDR3 sequence: CASRDQNTGELFF. The CDR3 DNA reads TGTGCCAGCAGAGACCAAAACACCGGGGAGCTGTTTTTT.

This sequence joins TRBV3-1 and TRBJ2-2; D is unresolved. The CDR3 runs 16 residues. Between the trimmed V and J ends, which lost 4 bases and 0 bases, there was a span of 12 bases. Germline V lookup: CDR1 LGHDT, CDR2 YNNKEL (reference sequence). Written as DNA, the CDR3 is TGTGCCAGCAGCCCGTTCATGGGGACGAACACCGGGGAGCTGTTTTTT. Its protein is CASSPFMGTNTGELFF.

This clonotype appeared many times. The J gene is TRBJ2-4, the V gene TRBV7-8; D possibly uses TRBD1 or TRBD2 (5 bases each). The CDR3 is 15 amino acids. Germline V lookup: CDR1 SGHVS, CDR2 FQNEAQ. V lost 6 bases and J lost 8, with 20 bases in between. The CDR3 bases are TGTGCCAGCAGTTTCGACAGCCTGAGGGAACACATTCAGTACTTC. Its protein is CASSFDSLREHIQYF. The entire variable domain, with the rest obtained from reference TRBV7-8 and TRBJ2-4, is as follows: GAGVSQSPRYKVAKRGQDVALRCDPISGHVSLFWYQQALGQGPEFLTYFQNEAQLDKSGLPSDRFFAERPEGSVSTLKIQRTQQEDSAVYLCASSFDSLREHIQYFGAGTRLSVL.

This clonotype was counted ten times or more. CDR3: CSARGDGGNQPQHF. CDR3 in DNA: TGCAGTGCTAGGGGGGACGGGGGCAATCAGCCCCAGCATTTT. V usage is TRBV20-1 and J usage is TRBJ1-5, with D possibly TRBD1 on 5 matching bases. Germline CDR1 is DFQATT and CDR2 is SNEGSKA (reference sequence). V was shortened by 3 bases and J by 2 bases, with 11 bases between the two germline ends. The CDR3 consists of 14 residues.

V usage is TRBV6-4 and J usage is TRBJ2-3; D uncertain. The CDR3 is made up of 14 amino acids. Trimming shortened V by 0 bases and J by 1 base, and 5 bases separated the two germline ends. Germline V gene data show CDR1 as MRHNA and CDR2 as SNTAGT. CDR3 amino acids: CASSDSWGTDTQYF. The CDR3, as DNA: TGTGCCAGCAGTGACTCTTGGGGCACAGATACGCAGTATTTT.

This clonotype has just a few counts. The chain carries TRBV12-3 or TRBV12-4 and TRBJ1-1, with 8 bases fitting TRBD1. CDR3 length: 14 amino acids. After removal of 8 bases from V and 10 bases from J, the junction contained 15 bases not matched to a gene. Here the CDR3 reads CASGGETGGWGAFF. The DNA for the CDR3 is TGTGCCAGCGGGGGGGAAACAGGGGGTTGGGGAGCTTTCTTT.

The chain recombines TRBV7-9 with TRBJ1-3, with D tentatively TRBD1 (5 bases). Germline V CDR1 and CDR2: SEHNR, FQNEAQ (reference sequence). Trimming stripped 2 bases from V and 0 bases from J, with 11 bases between. The CDR3 contains 16 residues. Here the CDR3 DNA reads TGTGCCAGCAGCTTAACTACAGGATACTCTGGAAACACCATATATTTT. Protein sequence: CASSLTTGYSGNTIYF.

J is TRBJ2-1 and V is TRBV6-5; 9 bases line up with TRBD2. CDR1 is MNHEY, CDR2 SVGAGI, per germline. With V trimmed by 2 bases and J by 7 bases, 15 bases remained unmatched. The CDR3 extends over 18 amino acids. The CDR3 region is CASSYQFLRGGRLNEQFF. In nucleotides, the CDR3 is TGTGCCAGCAGTTACCAATTTCTGCGGGGGGGCCGGTTGAATGAGCAGTTCTTC.

This clonotype was detected many times. The rearrangement joins TRBV3-1 to TRBJ1-2, with TRBD1 as a possible D gene (6 bases). The V gene's germline CDR1 is LGHDT and CDR2 YNNKEL (reference sequence). There are 16 residues in the CDR3. Trimming cost V 4 bases and J 4 bases, with 19 bases left between them. The CDR3 coding sequence is TGTGCCAGCAGCCCCCGGACAGTCCCCTACGGCTATGGCTACACCTTC. Translating it yields CASSPRTVPYGYGYTF.

The chain joins TRBV12-3 or TRBV12-4 to TRBJ2-7; D possibly corresponds to TRBD1 (5 bases). The V and J ends lost 2 bases and 3 bases respectively, with 11 bases between them. The CDR3 length is 14 residues. The CDR3 DNA follows: TGTGCCAGCAGTTTAAGGCAGGGATACTACGAGCAGTACGTC. Translating gives CASSLRQGYYEQYV.

This clonotype was recorded many times. The chain joins TRBV9 to TRBJ2-1, with D hard to call. Germline values: CDR1 SGDLS, CDR2 YYNGEE. There are 13 residues in the CDR3. Trimming removed 1 base at V and 4 bases at J, with 6 bases between. The CDR3, as DNA: TGTGCCAGCAGCGTATTGCAGTACAATGAGCAGTTCTTC. This sequence encodes CASSVLQYNEQFF.

This clonotype appeared a few times. The chain combines TRBV7-6 with TRBJ2-1; 15 positions match TRBD2. Germline CDR1 SGHVS, CDR2 FNYEAQ. With V trimmed by 3 bases and J by 8 bases, 5 bases remained unmatched. The length of the CDR3 is 16 residues. CDR3 coding DNA: TGTGCCAGCAGCTTCGGACTAGCGGGGGGGCATGATGAGCAGTTCTTC. Translating gives CASSFGLAGGHDEQFF.